This TCR beta chain was retrieved from a study of technical replicates of blood from a few donors. Profiling relied on immunoSEQ multiplex PCR, and the TCRdb table lists in-frame clones only, not all of them. The repertoire holds fewer than 85,000 clones, 85% to 95% seen once, with approximately 0.24% in the top ten. Trimming took 2 bases from V and 1 from J, leaving 11 bases between them. Germline-derived CDR1 and CDR2 are ENHRY and SYGVKD. The CDR3 length is 15 residues. The chain uses TRBV10-3 and TRBJ1-2, with D hard to call. This sequence was found in a human donor in good health. Sequenced material: T cells isolated from PBMCs. CDR3 coding DNA: TGTGCCATCAGTGAGAGCCATACAGTTAACTATGGCTACACCTTC. Translating it yields CAISESHTVNYGYTF.